In its sample, the clone carrying this T cell receptor (beta chain) was seen once. The antigen is not known. The sample comes from a study of blood T cells in healthy people across ages. Study-wide results and limits: Among T cells, TCR beta diversity per million cells dropped roughly linearly as age rose.

Through a sample-barcoded 5' primer and a J-beta primer mix, a second PCR was run for roughly 7 to 12 cycles. Carrying 12 random nucleotides, a template-switch adaptor labeled each individual cDNA molecule. CDR3-containing paired-end reads numbering at least 2.5 million came from each sample. TCRdb processed the 5' RACE reads anew with MiXCR; each CDR3 protein has one entry. The sample carries about 1.5 million distinct CDR3 sequences, roughly 43% recorded once. Losses at the gene ends were 6 bases for V and 5 bases for J; bases not matched to a gene: 7. Germline CDR1 LGHNA, CDR2 YNFKEQ. CDR3 length: 14 amino acids.

The genes are TRBV4-2 and TRBJ2-1; TRBD2 agrees at 7 bases. The sequenced sample was blood. This receptor was identified in a woman aged 18-29 years in good health. The CDR3 DNA reads TGTGCCAGCAGTGATAGCGGGCAGAACAATGAGCAGTTCTTC. Amino acids: CASSDSGQNNEQFF.